These T cell receptor beta chains were read from a single sample in a study of T cell changes during pregnancy in multiple sclerosis. Using immunoSEQ multiplex PCR, the repertoire was profiled, and TCRdb retains in-frame clones only, with some absent. This table holds approximately 49,000 clones, 92% found once. The sequencing here drew on peripheral blood, taken after pregnancy. The receptors here all came from a female donor with multiple sclerosis, enrolled in a pregnancy study. The CDR3 runs from the conserved cysteine through the conserved F or W. The D gene is left open where the match is weak. Size tells how often a clone was seen (once, few, many) or the class of an expanded clone, and some rows leave it out.

>TRBJ2-2|TRBV11-2|TRBD1|NA
TGTGCCAGCAGCGTAGACAGGGAACACGGGGAGCTGTTTTTT
CASSVDREHGELFF
>TRBJ2-5|TRBV4-2|TRBD2|NA
TGTGCCAGCAGCCAAGAGTGGTCTAGCGGACAAGAGACCCAGTACTTC
CASSQEWSSGQETQYF
>TRBJ2-7|TRBV11-1|TRBD2|NA
TGTGCCAGCAGCGACCTAGCGGGGGGTCGGGACGAGCAGTACTTC
CASSDLAGGRDEQYF
>TRBJ1-2|TRBV29-1|NA|NA
TGCAGCGTTGAAATGCACGCTGAGGACTACACCTTC
CSVEMHAEDYTF
>TRBJ1-3|TRBV11-2|TRBD1|NA
TGTGCCAGCAGAACCGGGACAGAAGTTTTCTCTGGAAACACCATATATTTT
CASRTGTEVFSGNTIYF
>TRBJ2-7|TRBV30|TRBD2|few
TGTGCCTTGGGACTAGCGACCGAGCAGTACTTC
CALGLATEQYF
>TRBJ1-4|TRBV18|NA|once
TGTGCCAGCTCACCACCCGGGGAAGTTAATGAAAAACTGTTTTTT
CASSPPGEVNEKLFF
>TRBJ2-5|TRBV9|TRBD1|NA
TGTGCCAGCAGCGTAGGGACAGGGGGCTTGCAAGAGACCCAGTACTTC
CASSVGTGGLQETQYF
>TRBJ2-3|TRBV25-1|TRBD2|NA
TGTGCCAGCAGTTCGACGGGCAGGCTAGCGGGGGTTAGAGATACGCAGTATTTT
CASSSTGRLAGVRDTQYF
>TRBJ2-1|TRBV11-1|NA|NA
TGTGCCAGCAGCTTAGCGTACCAGGAGCAGTTCTTC
CASSLAYQEQFF
>TRBJ1-2|TRBV6-1|NA|NA
TGTGCCGTCCGACTGGAATGGGGCTACACCTTC
CAVRLEWGYTF
>TRBJ1-4|TRBV19|NA|NA
TGTGCCAGTAGTATAGTTGGGTACAGGACTAATGAAAAACTGTTTTTT
CASSIVGYRTNEKLFF
>TRBJ2-3|TRBV2|TRBD2|NA
TGTGCCAGCAGTGTACAGCGGGGGGGCACAGATACGCAGTATTTT
CASSVQRGGTDTQYF
>TRBJ2-2|TRBV4-1|NA|few
TGCGCCAGCAGCCAACTAGACCTATTTGCGAACACCGGGGAGCTGTTTTTT
CASSQLDLFANTGELFF
>TRBJ2-5|TRBV7-8|TRBD2|once
TGTGCCAGCAGCTGGGGGGGTCAGTGGGAGACCCAGTACTTC
CASSWGGQWETQYF